The 8 T cell receptor beta chains listed next were all sequenced from one sample in a study of T-cell reconstitution after alpha-beta-depleted transplantation in children. As it was prepared, the TCRbeta library received unique molecular identifiers. TCRdb reprocessed the PCR reads with MiXCR, giving one entry per CDR3 protein. The table shows 300,000 to 400,000 distinct CDR3 sequences, with about 14% occurring only once. This specimen was PBMCs, taken from the stem cell graft. These TCRs come from a human donor who donated a stem cell graft to a child with Fanconi anemia.

This clonotype occurred a few times. J is TRBJ2-1 and V is TRBV19; the D gene is possibly TRBD2 (7 bases). There are 13 residues in the CDR3. The germline gives CDR1 LNHDA, CDR2 SQIVND (reference sequence). V was clipped by 5 bases and J by 8 bases, with 13 bases between them. CDR3 in DNA: TGTGCCAGTAGTGTAGGGAGGGGGGATGAGCAGTTCTTC. Translating it yields CASSVGRGDEQFF.

There are a few counts of this clonotype. This chain connects TRBV25-1 to TRBJ2-2, with a possible D match to TRBD2 (6 bases). In germline, CDR1 is MGHDK, CDR2 SYGVNS. V was pared by 5 bases and J by 1 base, with 23 bases between. The CDR3 totals 19 residues. The chain's CDR3 is CASSYNPNTDGGNTGELFF. DNA of the CDR3: TGTGCCAGCAGTTACAATCCGAACACAGACGGGGGGAACACCGGGGAGCTGTTTTTT. Together with reference TRBV25-1 and TRBJ2-2, the CDR3 gives the full variable domain: EADIYQTPRYLVIGTGKKITLECSQTMGHDKMYWYQQDPGMELHLIHYSYGVNSTEKGDLSSESTVSRIRTEHFPLTLESARPSHTSQYLCASSYNPNTDGGNTGELFFGEGSRLTVL.

The table lists this clonotype with a few counts. The CDR3 loop reads CASSFTGEDSPLHF. The CDR3 region has the DNA TGTGCCAGCAGCTTTACAGGGGAGGATTCACCCCTCCACTTT. The chain has TRBV7-2 and TRBJ1-6; 7 bases align to TRBD1. The J segment lost 8 bases and the V segment lost 3 bases, leaving 4 bases of the junction unmatched. This CDR3 comprises 14 residues. Germline CDR1 SGHTA, CDR2 FQGNSA.

This clonotype occurred many times. This chain uses TRBV6-5 with TRBJ1-2; 7 nucleotides agree with TRBD1. Trimming cost V 2 bases and J 4 bases; bases outside gene matches: 1. The germline gives CDR1 MNHEY, CDR2 SVGAGI. CDR3 length: 13 residues. The CDR3 region has the DNA TGTGCCAGCAGTTACGGGACAGTCTATGGCTACACCTTC. The encoded protein is CASSYGTVYGYTF.

This clonotype was seen a handful of times. The chain links TRBV20-1 to TRBJ1-2, with D maybe TRBD1 (5 bases). V lost 4 bases and J 0 bases, leaving 12 bases between the germline ends. Germline lookup yields CDR1 DFQATT and CDR2 SNEGSKA (reference sequence). CDR3 length: 14 residues. CDR3 in DNA: TGCAGTGCTACCGGGACTGCAGCTAACTATGGCTACACCTTC. This sequence encodes CSATGTAANYGYTF.

This clonotype was seen repeatedly, ten times or more. The chain is built from TRBV29-1 and TRBJ2-5; unclear D gene. This CDR3 has 11 residues. Trimming left V 3 bases short and J 4 bases short, with 6 bases between. CDR1 SQVTM and CDR2 ANQGSEA come from the germline V gene. This CDR3 reads CSVEIGETQYF. The CDR3 bases are TGCAGCGTTGAGATTGGAGAGACCCAGTACTTC.

This clonotype was picked up many times. This chain uses TRBV7-2 with TRBJ1-1; D call uncertain. The CDR3 is made up of 14 amino acids. Deletions cut 0 bases from V and 3 bases from J, with 8 bases between. Germline CDR1 SGHTA, CDR2 FQGNSA. The CDR3 DNA reads as TGTGCCAGCAGCTTAGCACGGGCGTACACTGAAGCTTTCTTT. Encoded protein: CASSLARAYTEAFF.

V is TRBV5-6 and J is TRBJ2-1; weak D call: TRBD2 (5 bases). Deletions cut 2 bases from V and 0 bases from J, with 9 bases between. This CDR3 is built from 15 residues. Germline assignment: CDR1 SGHDT and CDR2 YYEEEE. CDR3 nucleotides: TGTGCCAGCAGCTTCGGGGTCTCCTCCTACAATGAGCAGTTCTTC. This gives the protein CASSFGVSSYNEQFF. The full variable domain, rest sourced from reference TRBV5-6 and TRBJ2-1, is DAGVTQSPTHLIKTRGQQVTLRCSPKSGHDTVSWYQQALGQGPQFIFQYYEEEERQRGNFPDRFSGHQFPNYSSELNVNALLLGDSALYLCASSFGVSSYNEQFFGPGTRLTVL.